The 3 T cell receptor beta chains in this list originate from one sample, sequenced in a study of T cell responses to AZD1222 COVID-19 vaccine. Clones were sequenced by immunoSEQ multiplex PCR, and TCRdb holds only the in-frame ones, with some missing. The sample consists of around 80,000 clones, roughly 90% of them appearing once. Sequencing was performed on peripheral blood, taken on day 0 of AZD1222 vaccination. The receptors derive from an adult in good health.

V is TRBV5-1 and J is TRBJ2-2, with 8 bases aligning to TRBD1. Germline V gene sequence: CDR1 SGHRS, CDR2 YFSETQ. The CDR3 runs to 16 residues. V shed 0 bases and J 4 bases; nucleotides not matched to a gene: 5. The CDR3 region has the DNA TGCGCCAGCAGCTTGGCCTCGGGACAGGTCACCGGGGAGCTGTTTTTT. The encoded protein is CASSLASGQVTGELFF.

The rearrangement links TRBV27 to TRBJ1-1; no reliable D call. The V gene lost 6 bases and the J gene lost 0 bases, with 20 bases spanning the gap. Germline V gene data show CDR1 as MNHEY and CDR2 as SMNVEV (reference sequence). The CDR3 has 17 amino acids. CDR3 residues: CASSRIPTARVNTEAFF. The CDR3 DNA sequence: TGTGCCAGCAGCCGAATCCCCACAGCAAGAGTGAACACTGAAGCTTTCTTT.

The rearrangement links TRBV30 to TRBJ1-6, with 7 bases matching TRBD1. CDR1 and CDR2 from the germline V gene are GTSNPN and SVGIG (reference sequence). J was trimmed by 8 bases and V by 2 bases; bases with no gene match: 3. The CDR3 totals 13 residues. This chain's CDR3 is CAWSRQGDSPLHF. The DNA for the CDR3 is TGTGCCTGGAGTCGGCAGGGGGATTCACCCCTCCACTTT.